These 30 T cell receptor beta chains were all obtained from the same sample, sequenced in a study of cytomegalovirus exposure and HLA in healthy donors. Use of 60 Vbeta and 13 Jbeta primers characterized the PCR. Clones were read by immunoSEQ multiplex PCR, and TCRdb kept only the in-frame ones, dropping some. The sample records about 110,000 clones, roughly 15% being singletons. Sequenced input: PBMCs. These receptors came from a female donor in good health and CMV-seronegative.

The rearrangement joins TRBV5-4 to TRBJ2-2; D is uncertain. Per the germline V gene, CDR1 is SGHNT and CDR2 is YYREEE (reference sequence). The V end was cut by 4 bases, the J end by 2 bases, with 3 bases between. This CDR3 spans 12 amino acids. In DNA form, the CDR3 reads TGTGCCAGCAGCGTAAACACCGGGGAGCTGTTTTTT. This translates into CASSVNTGELFF.

This clone was recorded a few times. V is TRBV11-2 and J is TRBJ2-7, with D possibly TRBD2 on 5 matching bases. The ends were cut back, 1 base at V and 3 bases at J, with 10 bases in the middle. From germline, CDR1 is SGHAT and CDR2 FQNNGV. The CDR3 covers 14 residues. CDR3 loop: CASSLVRGVYEQYF. CDR3 nucleotide sequence: TGTGCCAGCAGCTTAGTACGGGGAGTCTACGAGCAGTACTTC.

This clone appeared a few times. The chain recombines TRBV27 with TRBJ1-1, with 8 bases matching TRBD1. Germline trimming cut 5 bases from V and 5 bases from J; bases unmatched to any gene: 7. Germline values: CDR1 MNHEY, CDR2 SMNVEV (reference sequence). The CDR3 loop spans 14 amino acids. In nucleotides, the CDR3 is TGTGCCAGCAGTCCTCGGACAGGGAGGACTGAAGCTTTCTTT. This codes for CASSPRTGRTEAFF.

The chain combines TRBV19 with TRBJ1-1; 8 nucleotides line up with TRBD1. This CDR3 comprises 14 residues. Germline V gene data show CDR1 as LNHDA and CDR2 as SQIVND (reference sequence). The V segment lost 6 bases and the J segment 4 bases; nucleotides outside the gene matches: 7. For the CDR3, the DNA is TGTGCCAGTAGGACGGGACAGGTGGGCACTGAAGCTTTCTTT. It codes for CASRTGQVGTEAFF.

The rearrangement joins TRBV7-3 to TRBJ1-2; D not resolved. The CDR3 covers 14 residues. Deletions cut 2 bases from V and 5 bases from J, with 12 bases between. CDR1 is SGHTA, CDR2 FQGTGA, per germline. The CDR3 region is CASSLDPRRYGYTF. Written as DNA, the CDR3 is TGTGCCAGCAGCTTAGACCCCAGGAGGTATGGCTACACCTTC.

The chain links TRBV7-2 to TRBJ1-2; D gene unclear. The germline gives CDR1 SGHTA, CDR2 FQGNSA. This CDR3 is built from 15 residues. Trimming cost V 1 base and J 1 base, with 10 bases left between them. In DNA, the CDR3 is TGTGCCAGCAGCTTAGATCCCAGGCTTAACTATGGCTACACCTTC. Translating gives CASSLDPRLNYGYTF.

This clone was seen more than once but under ten times. CDR3 nucleotide sequence: TGTGCCAGCAGAGGACAGGGGACCACCGGGGAGCTGTTTTTT. Its translation is CASRGQGTTGELFF. This chain joins TRBV7-9 and TRBJ2-2; 9 bases are a match to TRBD1. V was pared by 6 bases and J by 4 bases, with 3 bases of the junction left unmatched. The CDR3 sequence is 14 residues long. Germline V CDR1 and CDR2: SEHNR, FQNEAQ (reference sequence). The full variable domain, in which reference TRBV7-9 and TRBJ2-2 provide the parts outside the CDR3, is DTGVSQNPRHKITKRGQNVTFRCDPISEHNRLYWYRQTLGQGPEFLTYFQNEAQLEKSRLLSDRFSAERPKGSFSTLEIQRTEQGDSAMYLCASRGQGTTGELFFGEGSRLTVL.

The chain uses TRBV10-2 and TRBJ1-1, with 7 bases that match TRBD1. Germline CDR1 is WSHSY and CDR2 is SAAADI. This CDR3 has 12 residues. V was pared by 3 bases and J by 6 bases, with 1 base of the junction left unmatched. The CDR3 region is CASSEGQAEAFF. CDR3 sequence (DNA): TGCGCCAGCAGTGAAGGACAGGCTGAAGCTTTCTTT.

The V and J genes are TRBV4-1 and TRBJ1-5, with D possibly matching TRBD1 (6 bases). Germline CDR1 is MGHRA and CDR2 is YSYEKL. Deletions cut 4 bases from V and 2 bases from J, with 18 bases between. CDR3 length: 17 residues. The CDR3 region has the DNA TGCGCCAGCAGCCGCGGCCCAACCAGGGGTGGCAATCAGCCCCAGCATTTT. Its protein product is CASSRGPTRGGNQPQHF.

This clone was seen a handful of times. This sequence joins TRBV6-1 and TRBJ2-1; D is ambiguous. V lost 1 base and J 2 bases, leaving 6 bases between the germline ends. The CDR3 is 14 residues long. Looked up from germline, CDR1 is MNHNS and CDR2 is SASEGT. The CDR3 loop reads CASSEGSAYNEQFF. The CDR3 DNA sequence: TGTGCCAGCAGTGAAGGGTCGGCCTACAATGAGCAGTTCTTC.

Only a few counts were recorded for this clone. This rearrangement joins TRBV5-1 to TRBJ2-7, with 12 bases lining up with TRBD2. Germline trimming cut 3 bases from V and 3 bases from J; bases unmatched to any gene: 4. CDR1 and CDR2 (germline): SGHRS, YFSETQ. The CDR3 has 15 residues. The chain's CDR3 is CASSSGLAGYYEQYF. The CDR3 coding sequence is TGCGCCAGCAGCTCGGGACTAGCGGGCTACTACGAGCAGTACTTC.

This sequence joins TRBV12-1 and TRBJ1-2; TRBD1 was called by the table and not checked on the DNA. TRBV12-1 is flagged as a pseudogene. CDR3 length equals 19 residues. This CDR3 is CASSFEGQGATTANYGYTF. The CDR3 DNA is TGTGCCAGCAGCTTCGAGGGACAGGGGGCGACTACAGCTAACTATGGCTACACCTTC.

This clone was counted only a few times. V usage is TRBV7-9 and J usage is TRBJ2-1; 8 bases match TRBD1. Germline-derived CDR1 and CDR2 are SEHNR and FQNEAQ (reference sequence). The CDR3 spans 14 residues. Losses at the gene ends were 1 base for V and 5 bases for J; bases not matched to a gene: 1. CDR3 nucleotides: TGTGCCAGCAGCTTAGGACAGGGGAACAATGAGCAGTTCTTC. Protein product: CASSLGQGNNEQFF.

This chain joins TRBV6-1 and TRBJ2-7; the D gene is possibly TRBD2 (5 bases). This CDR3 comprises 14 residues. V gave up 7 bases and J gave up 5 bases, with 18 bases separating them. Germline V gene lookup returns CDR1 MNHNS and CDR2 SASEGT. CDR3 nucleotide sequence: TGTGCCAGCACCGGAACTAGTCTTCGTCACGAGCAGTACTTC. Translating it yields CASTGTSLRHEQYF.

This clone was seen only a few times. The chain employs TRBV6-5 and TRBJ2-1; TRBD2 matches 16 bases. The length of the CDR3 is 14 residues. CDR1 is MNHEY, CDR2 SVGAGI, per germline. J lost 8 bases, V lost 8 bases, and 3 bases had no gene match. The CDR3 is CASGTSGGVDEQFF. In DNA form, the CDR3 reads TGTGCCAGCGGGACTAGCGGGGGGGTCGATGAGCAGTTCTTC.

Regarding this clone: The CDR3 end shows no conserved phenylalanine or tryptophan, and so a read error is likely. This chain uses TRBV4-3 with TRBJ1-5, with TRBD1 as a possible D gene (6 bases). CDR1 is LGHNA, CDR2 YSLEER, per germline. The length of the CDR3 is 17 residues. Trimming removed 0 bases at V and 6 bases at J, with 18 bases between. CDR3 sequence (DNA): TGCGCCAGCAGCCAAGATATTACAGGGTTCTTGGGTCAGCCCCAGCATGTT. This gives the protein CASSQDITGFLGQPQHV.

The chain couples TRBV7-3 to TRBJ2-3, with a possible D match to TRBD2 (6 bases). Germline values: CDR1 SGHTA, CDR2 FQGTGA. The CDR3 spans 15 residues. Trimming took off 2 bases at V and 2 bases at J, with 11 bases between the two ends. CDR3 loop: CASSLYAGNTDTQYF. The DNA of the CDR3 is TGTGCCAGCAGCTTATATGCGGGAAACACAGATACGCAGTATTTT.

The gene calls are TRBV13 and TRBJ2-7, with TRBD1 matching over 9 bases. Per germline, CDR1 PRHDT and CDR2 FYEKMQ (reference sequence). The CDR3 length is 15 residues. V lost 2 bases, J lost 4 bases, and 6 bases stayed unmatched. The CDR3, as DNA: TGTGCCAGCAGCTTATCCTACAGGGGGCGATACGAGCAGTACTTC. Translated: CASSLSYRGRYEQYF.

This clone showed up just a few times. V is TRBV18 and J is TRBJ1-5; 8 bases agree with TRBD1. The V and J ends lost 3 bases and 6 bases, in that order; junction bases with no gene match: 4. This CDR3 contains 14 residues. Germline V gives CDR1 KGHSH, CDR2 LQKENI. In DNA, the CDR3 is TGTGCCAGCTCACCGCGGACAGGGCCTCAGCCCCAGCATTTT. Its translation: CASSPRTGPQPQHF.

The V call is TRBV10-1, the J call TRBJ2-2, with D hard to call. The ends were cut back, 3 bases at V and 5 bases at J, with 7 bases in the middle. CDR3 size: 13 residues. The germline V gene encodes CDR1 WNHNN and CDR2 SYGVQD (reference sequence). CDR3: CASSDLRTGELFF. As DNA, the CDR3 is TGCGCCAGCAGTGACCTTAGAACCGGGGAGCTGTTTTTT.

This chain joins TRBV2 and TRBJ1-1; D is undetermined. V dropped 3 bases and J dropped 0 bases, with 8 bases sitting between them. Germline loops: CDR1 SNHLY, CDR2 FYNNEI. This CDR3 region has 14 residues. The CDR3 DNA sequence: TGTGCCAGCAGTGAGACACACATGAACACTGAAGCTTTCTTT. Amino acids: CASSETHMNTEAFF.

This clone was seen only a few times. The chain recombines TRBV2 with TRBJ1-1, with 7 positions matching TRBD1. V lost 7 bases, J lost 4 bases, and 6 bases stayed unmatched. The CDR3 contains 13 residues. Looked up from germline, CDR1 is SNHLY and CDR2 is FYNNEI. The chain's CDR3 is CASISNRGTEAFF. In nucleotides, the CDR3 is TGTGCCAGCATTAGCAACAGGGGCACTGAAGCTTTCTTT.

The chain joins TRBV4-3 to TRBJ1-2, with D possibly being TRBD1 (6 bases). Deletions cut 4 bases from V and 4 bases from J, with 13 bases between. There are 14 residues in the CDR3. The germline V gene encodes CDR1 LGHNA and CDR2 YSLEER. CDR3: CASSPNQGTYGYTF. CDR3 nucleotides: TGCGCCAGCAGCCCCAACCAGGGGACCTATGGCTACACCTTC.

The rearrangement uses TRBV9 and TRBJ1-5, with D uncertain. CDR1 is SGDLS and CDR2 is YYNGEE in the germline V gene. The CDR3 contains 17 residues. V was cut by 4 bases and J by 4 bases, with 21 bases left in between. The CDR3 sequence: CASSPSGSNPPNQPQHF. As DNA, the CDR3 is TGTGCCAGCAGCCCGAGCGGGTCTAATCCTCCTAATCAGCCCCAGCATTTT.

The V and J genes are TRBV9 and TRBJ1-2; the match to TRBD1 covers 7 bases. The V gene's germline CDR1 is SGDLS and CDR2 YYNGEE. Trimming removed 0 bases from V and 7 bases from J; junction bases left unmatched: 9. This CDR3 has 15 residues. DNA of the CDR3: TGTGCCAGCAGCGTAGGCAACAGCCAGGGGGGTGGCTACACCTTC. Amino acids: CASSVGNSQGGGYTF. Variable domain in full (rest from reference TRBV9 and TRBJ1-2): DSGVTQTPKHLITATGQRVTLRCSPRSGDLSVYWYQQSLDQGLQFLIQYYNGEERAKGNILERFSAQQFPDLHSELNLSSLELGDSALYFCASSVGNSQGGGYTFGSGTRLTVV.

The V call is TRBV30, the J call TRBJ2-7; D is perhaps TRBD1 (5 bases). V shed 0 bases and J shed 1 base, with 10 bases lying between them. Germline CDR1 and CDR2: GTSNPN and SVGIG (reference sequence). This CDR3 has 14 residues. CDR3 loop: CAWSVFRASYEQYF. CDR3 sequence (DNA): TGTGCCTGGAGTGTGTTCAGGGCATCCTACGAGCAGTACTTC.

There are a few counts of this clone. The chain is built from TRBV7-9 and TRBJ2-5; D is perhaps TRBD1 (6 bases). Germline lookup yields CDR1 SEHNR and CDR2 FQNEAQ (reference sequence). The CDR3 sequence is 14 residues long. V lost 3 bases, J lost 5 bases, and 13 bases lay in between. The CDR3 nucleotides read TGTGCCAGCAGCTTGCAGGGGTTGCAGGAGACCCAGTACTTC. Protein product: CASSLQGLQETQYF.

This clone has only a few counts. This sequence joins TRBV11-2 and TRBJ2-6, with D possibly TRBD1 on 6 matching bases. V was pared by 3 bases and J by 0 bases, with 9 bases between. Per the germline V gene, CDR1 is SGHAT and CDR2 is FQNNGV. This CDR3 contains 16 residues. The CDR3 loop reads CASSLGHGSGANVLTF. The CDR3 coding sequence is TGTGCCAGCAGCTTGGGACACGGCTCTGGGGCCAACGTCCTGACTTTC.

The J gene is TRBJ1-4, the V gene TRBV7-9, with D perhaps TRBD1 (5 bases). The germline V and J ends were trimmed by 1 base and 6 bases, with 12 bases remaining between them. The CDR3 totals 15 residues. The germline V gene encodes CDR1 SEHNR and CDR2 FQNEAQ (reference sequence). The CDR3 is CASSLGAGWDEKLFF. The CDR3, as DNA: TGTGCCAGCAGCTTAGGGGCAGGGTGGGATGAAAAACTGTTTTTT.

Only a few counts were recorded for this clone. The chain carries TRBV5-4 and TRBJ2-1, with 8 nucleotides matching TRBD1. V was clipped by 4 bases and J by 4 bases; unmatched bases: 7. CDR1 is SGHNT, CDR2 YYREEE, per germline (reference sequence). This CDR3 is built from 15 residues. The CDR3 DNA is TGTGCCAGCAGCCTAGGGACAGGAGAATACAATGAGCAGTTCTTC. Its translation is CASSLGTGEYNEQFF. Looking up the rest from reference TRBV5-4 and TRBJ2-1 gives the full variable domain: ETGVTQSPTHLIKTRGQQVTLRCSSQSGHNTVSWYQQALGQGPQFIFQYYREEENGRGNFPPRFSGLQFPNYSSELNVNALELDDSALYLCASSLGTGEYNEQFFGPGTRLTVL.